This TCR beta chain was observed in a study of early T cells in non-severe SARS-CoV-2 infection (dated by TCRdb to about 2021). Context from the whole study: Because TCR sequencing was done on bulk RNA from unsorted whole blood, the alpha and beta chains could not be paired. Results the study describes overall, beyond this receptor: VDJdb matching was skewed toward anti-spike CD8 responses and likely underestimated virus-specific expansions, missing private and CD4 specificities.

Receptor libraries were prepared by 5' RACE. The instrument given in TCRdb is NextSeq 500. The TCR library protocol attached unique molecular identifiers to individual cDNA molecules to correct for sequencing error and PCR bias. Both TCR alpha and beta chains were sequenced, and tight co-correlation was observed between alpha and beta sequence abundances in each sample. Processing in the source paper ran as follows. V gene, J gene and CDR3 annotation of TCR sequences was performed with Decombinator V4. Expanded TCRs were defined as changing significantly between any two time points under a Poisson model with p below 0.0001. TCR abundances were normalised to the total number of TCRs sequenced in each sample and reported as counts per million. MAIT TCRs were defined by TRAV1-2 paired with TRAJ12, TRAJ20 or TRAJ33, and iNKT TCRs by TRAV10 paired with TRAJ18. VDJdb, accessed on 1 November 2021, was searched for TCRs annotated for CMV, EBV and SARS-CoV-2, and TCRs annotated for more than one antigen were excluded. TCRdb took the public reads, trimmed them with fastp at Q25, ran MiXCR for clone calling and kept in-frame beta chains. Each record represents a unique CDR3 protein, reported with the most common genes and DNA among its rows. In this record, the V and J calls reflect TCRdb's handling and not the investigators' own analysis. This sample holds about 80,000 distinct CDR3 sequences; about 6.5% were observed only once. The leading ten clones occupy less than 8% of the sample.

CDR1 and CDR2 are drawn from the germline V gene: SGDLS, YYNGEE. From the cysteine up to the phenylalanine, the CDR3 has a length of 12 residues. Left in the record is the CDR3 DNA by itself, 36 bases read in frame from the first base. Trimming at the junction amounts to 1 base on V and 7 bases on J, and the germline ends lie 9 bases apart. Set within a cohort of healthcare workers in London, UK, this nested case-control study involved weekly PCR testing of nasopharyngeal swabs along with blood sampling. Between 23 and 31 March 2020, the week of the UK lockdown, healthcare workers were enrolled and then followed up weekly for as long as 16 weeks. This clonotype was seen many times. Its antigen is currently not known. It has no much larger one-base neighbor in the sample; base qualities were not kept.

The TCR comes from an adult who was a healthcare worker with PCR-confirmed SARS-CoV-2 infection or an uninfected control (not recorded which). What was sequenced was whole blood. The chain couples TRBV9 to TRBJ2-7; a weak D assignment points to TRBD1 (6 bases agree). The CDR3 amino acid sequence is: CASSVQGREQYF. The nucleotide sequence reads as follows: TGTGCCAGCAGCGTACAGGGGCGGGAGCAGTACTTC. Extended through the reference TRBV9 and TRBJ2-7 proteins, this CDR3 yields the full variable domain: DSGVTQTPKHLITATGQRVTLRCSPRSGDLSVYWYQQSLDQGLQFLIQYYNGEERAKGNILERFSAQQFPDLHSELNLSSLELGDSALYFCASSVQGREQYFGPGTRLTVT.